These 26 T cell receptor beta chains were sequenced from one sample in a study of T cells in Graves' hyperthyroidism and ophthalmopathy. Using RNA transcripts as the source, TCR beta CDR3 regions were amplified. The primer set for the first-round RT-PCR of the TCR CDR3 was HTBI. TCRdb recomputed calls from the multiplex PCR reads with MiXCR, one row per CDR3 protein. The sample contains fewer than 600,000 distinct CDR3 sequences, 14% of which appear only once. Sequenced sample: blood. These receptors originate from a woman aged 40 to 49 with Graves' hyperthyroidism.

This clonotype was seen at least ten times. The chain has TRBV13 and TRBJ2-7; 11 bases are shared with TRBD2. Germline CDR1 is PRHDT and CDR2 is FYEKMQ (reference sequence). The CDR3 contains 17 residues. The V and J ends lost 5 bases and 1 base, in that order; junction bases with no gene match: 10. Here the CDR3 DNA reads TGTGCCAGCAGCCCTACCACCCTAGCGGGAGGTTCCTACGAGCAGTACTTC. Translating gives CASSPTTLAGGSYEQYF. The full variable domain, rest sourced from reference TRBV13 and TRBJ2-7, is AAGVIQSPRHLIKEKRETATLKCYPIPRHDTVYWYQQGPGQDPQFLISFYEKMQSDKGSIPDRFSAQQFSDYHSELNMSSLELGDSALYFCASSPTTLAGGSYEQYFGPGTRLTVT.

This clonotype was picked up many times. The rearrangement links TRBV27 to TRBJ1-2; TRBD1 might be the D (5 bases). Germline V CDR1 and CDR2: MNHEY, SMNVEV (reference sequence). V dropped 5 bases and J dropped 6 bases, with 16 bases sitting between them. The CDR3 contains 14 residues. CDR3 in DNA: TGTGCCAGCAGTCTAAACCGGGACGGGGATGGCTACACCTTC. Translating gives CASSLNRDGDGYTF.

V is TRBV30 and J is TRBJ1-4, with 7 bases that match TRBD1. This CDR3 region has 13 residues. Germline loops: CDR1 GTSNPN, CDR2 SVGIG (reference sequence). V trimming: 0 bases; J trimming: 7 bases; junction bases outside the gene matches: 2. CDR3 nucleotide sequence: TGTGCCTGGAGTGTACAGGGGTTTGAAAAACTGTTTTTT. It is translated as CAWSVQGFEKLFF.

This clonotype was observed at least ten times. V is TRBV7-3 and J is TRBJ2-7; 7 bases agree with TRBD2. Germline V gene data show CDR1 as SGHTA and CDR2 as FQGTGA. The CDR3 extends over 14 amino acids. V dropped 5 bases and J dropped 4; count of bases not matched to a gene: 8. In DNA, the CDR3 is TGTGCCAGCAGCGCCGGACTAGTACCGTACGAGCAGTACTTC. Encoded protein: CASSAGLVPYEQYF.

This clonotype has ten or more counts. The J gene is TRBJ2-1, the V gene TRBV2; D is uncertain. The CDR3 sequence is 10 residues long. V was trimmed by 5 bases and J by 10 bases, leaving 6 bases between them. The germline gives CDR1 SNHLY, CDR2 FYNNEI. The CDR3 sequence: CASSNFEQFF. DNA for the CDR3: TGTGCCAGCAGTAATTTCGAGCAGTTCTTC.

This clonotype was recorded at least ten times. This chain links TRBV12-3 or TRBV12-4 with TRBJ2-5; D may be TRBD2 (6 bases). Trimming took off 8 bases at V and 1 base at J, with 20 bases between the two ends. This CDR3 spans 16 amino acids. CDR3 sequence: CASFSLEGLSQETQYF. CDR3 sequence (DNA): TGTGCCAGCTTCTCCTTAGAGGGACTGAGCCAAGAGACCCAGTACTTC.

This clonotype has a count of ten or more. The chain combines TRBV20-1 with TRBJ1-1; D gene ambiguous. Germline values: CDR1 DFQATT, CDR2 SNEGSKA (reference sequence). The CDR3 runs 11 residues. V gave up 5 bases and J gave up 0 bases, with 4 bases separating them. The CDR3 loop reads CSAAMNTEAFF. The CDR3 DNA reads TGCAGTGCTGCCATGAACACTGAAGCTTTCTTT.

The V and J genes are TRBV28 and TRBJ2-5; 9 nucleotides agree with TRBD1. The germline V gene encodes CDR1 MDHEN and CDR2 SYDVKM. CDR3 length equals 14 residues. Losses at the gene ends were 8 bases for V and 5 bases for J; bases not matched to a gene: 9. The CDR3 loop reads CASATGGSVETQYF. The CDR3 coding sequence is TGTGCCAGCGCCACAGGGGGCTCAGTGGAGACCCAGTACTTC.

This clonotype was seen repeatedly, ten times or more. This rearrangement joins TRBV7-2 to TRBJ2-4, with unresolved D. Trimming took off 7 bases at V and 0 bases at J, with 10 bases between the two ends. This CDR3 spans 14 amino acids. CDR1 is SGHTA, CDR2 FQGNSA, per germline. The CDR3 DNA reads TGTGCCAGCAACCTAAATTTAGCCAAAAACATTCAGTACTTC. It translates to CASNLNLAKNIQYF.

As to this clonotype: This could be a read error, since a much larger clone is one nucleotide away. This chain joins TRBV6-1 and TRBJ2-7; a weak D match, TRBD1 (6 bases). The J call is uncertain, as TRBJ2-1 better fits the DNA end. Germline CDR1 MNHNS, CDR2 SASEGT. There are 12 residues in the CDR3. CDR3 sequence: CASRRTEYEQFF. CDR3 nucleotide sequence: TGTGCCAGCAGACGGACAGAGTACGAGCAGTTCTTC.

This clonotype was counted many times. The genes are TRBV28 and TRBJ1-6, with 9 bases aligning to TRBD1. The CDR3 is 15 residues long. The ends lost 5 bases at V and 10 bases at J; junction bases unmatched: 9. Germline-derived CDR1 and CDR2 are MDHEN and SYDVKM. CDR3 bases: TGTGCCAGCAGTCCCCCGGGGACAGGGATCTCACCCCTCCACTTT. Protein: CASSPPGTGISPLHF.

This clonotype was counted at least ten times. The rearrangement links TRBV27 to TRBJ1-2; possibly TRBD1 for D (5 bases). Trimming shortened V by 6 bases and J by 2 bases, and 16 bases separated the two germline ends. This CDR3 has 15 residues. Germline V CDR1 and CDR2: MNHEY, SMNVEV (reference sequence). CDR3 protein: CASSQLGENNYGYTF. The CDR3 DNA sequence: TGTGCCAGCAGCCAGTTGGGGGAGAACAACTATGGCTACACCTTC.

This clonotype was picked up a small number of times. The rearrangement links TRBV28 to TRBJ1-2; D not resolved. Germline-derived CDR1 and CDR2 are MDHEN and SYDVKM. Trimming left V 5 bases short and J 8 bases short, with 18 bases between. This CDR3 has 14 amino acids. The CDR3 here is CASSPRSQTSGYTF. The CDR3 DNA reads TGTGCCAGCAGTCCCCGCAGCCAGACTAGCGGCTACACCTTC.

CDR3 sequence reads: CASSSGDSNTGELFF. The CDR3 bases are TGTGCCAGTAGTAGTGGGGACTCGAACACCGGGGAGCTGTTTTTT. The chain is built from TRBV19 and TRBJ2-2; the D gene is possibly TRBD2 (6 bases). This CDR3 is built from 15 residues. Germline assignment: CDR1 LNHDA and CDR2 SQIVND (reference sequence). Deletions cut 4 bases from V and 0 bases from J, with 9 bases between.

This clonotype was recorded at least ten times. CDR3 region: CSAPATSGSRETQYF. CDR3 DNA sequence: TGCAGTGCCCCAGCGACTAGCGGGAGTCGAGAGACCCAGTACTTC. V usage is TRBV20-1 and J usage is TRBJ2-5; 12 bases align to TRBD2. The CDR3 has 15 amino acids. Trimming at V came to 6 bases and at J to 4 bases, leaving 9 bases not matched to a gene. The V gene's germline CDR1 is DFQATT and CDR2 SNEGSKA (reference sequence).

This clonotype came up many times. V is TRBV28 and J is TRBJ1-1, with a tentative D call TRBD1 (6 bases). The germline V gene has CDR1 MDHEN and CDR2 SYDVKM. The CDR3 spans 16 residues. V shed 2 bases and J shed 6 bases, with 19 bases lying between them. CDR3 protein: CASSLVRFGGRAEAFF. The CDR3 DNA reads as TGTGCCAGCAGTTTAGTGAGATTCGGGGGGCGAGCTGAAGCTTTCTTT.

In its sample, this clonotype was seen once. Just one base apart from a much larger clone, this may be a read error. J is TRBJ2-2 and V is TRBV7-9, with D perhaps matching TRBD2 (6 bases). CDR3 length equals 13 residues. Germline V CDR1 and CDR2: SEHNR, FQNEAQ (reference sequence). CDR3 loop: CASSLDFTGGLFF. CDR3 nucleotides: TGTGCCAGCAGCCTAGACTTCACCGGGGGGCTGTTTTTT.

As for this clonotype: Mismatch with germline at one junction end may stem from a read error. This chain links TRBV20-1 with TRBJ2-5, with D hard to call. CDR3 length: 10 amino acids. Germline V gene data show CDR1 as DFQATT and CDR2 as SNEGSKA (reference sequence). CDR3 residues: CSAGQETQHF. For the CDR3, the DNA is TGCAGTGCCGGGCAAGAGACCCAGCACTTC.

The chain is built from TRBV6-1 and TRBJ2-3, with a possible D match to TRBD2 (5 bases). Trimming stripped 10 bases from V and 1 base from J, with 12 bases between. This CDR3 has 13 residues. CDR1 MNHNS and CDR2 SASEGT come from the germline V gene. CDR3 sequence: CATSGYGTDTQYF. In DNA, the CDR3 is TGTGCCACCTCGGGGTATGGCACAGATACGCAGTATTTT.

At least ten counts were recorded for this clonotype. The gene calls are TRBV7-2 and TRBJ2-7, with 7 bases identical to TRBD1. The V and J ends lost 5 bases and 2 bases, in that order; junction bases with no gene match: 9. Germline V gives CDR1 SGHTA, CDR2 FQGNSA. This CDR3 has 15 amino acids. CDR3 protein: CASSRKTGPTYEQYF. The CDR3 nucleotides read TGTGCCAGCAGCCGTAAGACAGGGCCTACCTACGAGCAGTACTTC.

This clonotype was seen repeatedly, ten times or more. This chain connects TRBV11-2 to TRBJ1-6; no definite D call. This CDR3 is built from 16 residues. V gave up 1 base and J gave up 0 bases, with 7 bases separating them. CDR1 SGHAT and CDR2 FQNNGV come from the germline V gene. The CDR3 DNA follows: TGTGCCAGCAGCTTAGGGGGTGGCTCCTATAATTCACCCCTCCACTTT. As protein: CASSLGGGSYNSPLHF.

This clonotype came up a few times. This chain links TRBV27 with TRBJ2-7; no clear D gene. The germline V and J ends were trimmed by 4 bases and 1 base, with 14 bases remaining between them. Germline-derived CDR1 and CDR2 are MNHEY and SMNVEV (reference sequence). CDR3 size: 15 residues. The DNA for the CDR3 is TGTGCCAGCAGTTCTTACTCAGGCCCGTCCTACGAGCAGTACTTC. This codes for CASSSYSGPSYEQYF.

Ten or more counts support this clonotype. J is TRBJ1-2 and V is TRBV12-3 or TRBV12-4; D not certain. Between the trimmed V and J ends, which lost 4 bases and 8 bases, there was a span of 20 bases. The CDR3 runs 15 residues. Here the CDR3 reads CASSSFADGPVGYTF. For the CDR3, the DNA is TGTGCCAGCAGTTCCTTTGCGGACGGCCCGGTGGGCTACACCTTC.

The chain couples TRBV24-1 to TRBJ2-2; 12 nucleotides align to TRBD2. Germline CDR1 and CDR2: KGHDR and SFDVKD. This CDR3 is built from 18 residues. V trimming: 5 bases; J trimming: 8 bases; junction bases outside the gene matches: 14. The CDR3, as DNA: TGTGCCACCAGTGCTAAGGGACTAGCGGGTGATCCTGAGGGGGAGCTGTTTTTT. Encoded protein: CATSAKGLAGDPEGELFF.

The chain has TRBV6-1 and TRBJ2-7; 7 bases match TRBD1. Germline V gives CDR1 MNHNS, CDR2 SASEGT. The CDR3 runs to 14 residues. V lost 7 bases and J lost 5; bases outside the gene matches: 11. The CDR3 sequence: CASIITTGINEQYF. The CDR3 DNA sequence: TGTGCCAGCATTATAACGACAGGGATCAACGAGCAGTACTTC.

Many counts were recorded for this clonotype. The CDR3 DNA reads TGTGCCAGCAGCCCCAGGGAATACGAGCAGTACTTC. Encoded protein: CASSPREYEQYF. The rearrangement joins TRBV3-1 to TRBJ2-7, with D possibly matching TRBD1 (5 bases). The V and J ends lost 4 bases and 4 bases respectively, with 8 bases between them. Germline values: CDR1 LGHDT, CDR2 YNNKEL (reference sequence). CDR3 length: 12 residues.